A single sample gave rise to the 11 T cell receptor beta chains below, sequenced in a study of blood T cell repertoires in COVID-19. Repertoires were generated with immunoSEQ multiplex PCR, while TCRdb's copy carries only in-frame clones and drops some. Of a few hundred thousand clones detected, around 84% appear once; the ten largest clones hold 2% to 3%. Sequenced sample: PBMCs or T cells enriched from blood (not recorded which). The receptors come from a woman aged 45 to 65 who had recovered from COVID-19.

This chain uses TRBV7-9 with TRBJ2-2; 11 nucleotides align to TRBD2. Trimming at V came to 5 bases and at J to 3 bases, leaving 5 bases not matched to a gene. Germline loops: CDR1 SEHNR, CDR2 FQNEAQ (reference sequence). This CDR3 comprises 16 residues. CDR3 nucleotide sequence: TGTGCCAGCAGCCCACCGACTAGCGGGGACACCGGGGAGCTGTTTTTT. Amino acids: CASSPPTSGDTGELFF.

The V gene is TRBV11-3, the J gene TRBJ1-2; perhaps TRBD1 as D (6 bases). This CDR3 region has 16 residues. Germline V gene lookup returns CDR1 SGHNT and CDR2 YENEEA. Trimming shortened V by 6 bases and J by 4 bases, and 21 bases separated the two germline ends. Written as DNA, the CDR3 is TGTGCCAGCAGGTCTGTTAAGGGACACCAAGGCTATGGCTACACCTTC. The encoded protein is CASRSVKGHQGYGYTF.

The V call is TRBV7-9, the J call TRBJ2-3, with 8 bases identical to TRBD2. With V trimmed by 4 bases and J by 7 bases, 10 bases remained unmatched. The length of the CDR3 is 15 residues. CDR1 SEHNR and CDR2 FQNEAQ come from the germline V gene (reference sequence). CDR3 loop: CASSWATSALNTQYF. The CDR3 bases are TGTGCCAGCAGCTGGGCGACTAGCGCTTTAAATACGCAGTATTTT.

The chain uses TRBV6-2 or TRBV6-3 and TRBJ1-1; 8 nucleotides line up with TRBD1. Per germline, CDR1 MNHEY and CDR2 SVGEGT. The CDR3 extends over 16 amino acids. V was pared by 6 bases and J by 2 bases, with 11 bases of the junction left unmatched. CDR3 residues: CASSDVDRDQNTEAFF. The CDR3, as DNA: TGTGCCAGCAGCGACGTGGACAGGGATCAAAACACTGAAGCTTTCTTT.

This chain links TRBV7-8 with TRBJ1-1; possibly TRBD1 for D (5 bases). Trimming took 1 base from V and 4 from J, leaving 16 bases between them. The CDR3 sequence is 16 residues long. Germline V gives CDR1 SGHVS, CDR2 FQNEAQ. The CDR3 reads CASSLEFYRTRTEAFF. DNA for the CDR3: TGTGCCAGCAGCTTAGAGTTCTACAGGACGCGCACTGAAGCTTTCTTT.

This sequence joins TRBV27 and TRBJ1-5; a possible D gene is TRBD1 (5 bases). Between the trimmed V and J ends, which lost 2 bases and 6 bases, there was a span of 11 bases. Germline CDR1 is MNHEY and CDR2 is SMNVEV (reference sequence). This CDR3 is 14 amino acids long. The CDR3 sequence is CASSLQVGGQPQHF. CDR3 nucleotide sequence: TGTGCCAGCAGTTTACAAGTGGGGGGTCAGCCCCAGCATTTT.

This chain uses TRBV7-9 with TRBJ1-4; a weak D match, TRBD1 (5 bases). With 7 bases removed from V and 0 bases from J, the gap between germline ends came to 15 bases. CDR1 is SEHNR and CDR2 is FQNEAQ in the germline V gene (reference sequence). CDR3 length equals 16 residues. This CDR3 reads CASKISGITTNEKLFF. DNA for the CDR3: TGTGCCAGCAAAATTTCAGGGATTACAACTAATGAAAAACTGTTTTTT.

This clone was observed a few times. V gene TRBV5-6 combines with J gene TRBJ1-2; TRBD1 is a possible D gene (6 bases). The CDR3 is 14 amino acids. Germline V gene lookup returns CDR1 SGHDT and CDR2 YYEEEE. Deletions cut 3 bases from V and 4 bases from J, with 13 bases between. The CDR3 sequence: CASSYNRVIYGYTF. The CDR3 coding sequence is TGTGCCAGCAGCTACAACAGGGTAATCTATGGCTACACCTTC.

V and J are TRBV7-2 and TRBJ2-1; TRBD2 might be the D (6 bases). CDR1 SGHTA and CDR2 FQGNSA come from the germline V gene. This CDR3 spans 13 amino acids. The V gene lost 5 bases and the J gene lost 10 bases, with 15 bases spanning the gap. The CDR3 loop is CASSPWREPEQFF. The CDR3 DNA sequence: TGTGCCAGCAGCCCCTGGAGGGAACCCGAGCAGTTCTTC.

V gene TRBV2 combines with J gene TRBJ2-3, with 14 bases aligning to TRBD2. With V trimmed by 4 bases and J by 4 bases, 7 bases remained unmatched. The CDR3 is 17 residues long. Germline lookup yields CDR1 SNHLY and CDR2 FYNNEI. The CDR3 sequence: CASSGLAGGIQADTQYF. DNA of the CDR3: TGTGCCAGCAGTGGACTAGCGGGAGGGATCCAGGCAGATACGCAGTATTTT.

CDR3 protein: CASLRGLYNEQFF. CDR3 nucleotide sequence: TGTGCCAGCCTCAGGGGGCTCTACAATGAGCAGTTCTTC. V is TRBV7-9 and J is TRBJ2-1; 8 bases align to TRBD1. The CDR3 spans 13 residues. Germline V gene lookup returns CDR1 SEHNR and CDR2 FQNEAQ (reference sequence). With 8 bases clipped from V and 3 bases from J, the junction kept 3 bases outside the gene matches. The variable domain in full, with the rest retrieved from reference TRBV7-9 and TRBJ2-1, is DTGVSQNPRHKITKRGQNVTFRCDPISEHNRLYWYRQTLGQGPEFLTYFQNEAQLEKSRLLSDRFSAERPKGSFSTLEIQRTEQGDSAMYLCASLRGLYNEQFFGPGTRLTVL.